The sequence of this T cell receptor beta chain was determined in a study of OX40 agonist ivuxolimab in advanced cancers. Looking at the study overall: Patients were dosed intravenously with ivuxolimab at 0.01 to 10 mg/kg every 2 weeks. Three dose-escalation patients had partial responses: one with hepatocellular carcinoma and two with cutaneous melanoma.

Measured with immunoSEQ multiplex PCR; TCRdb has only the in-frame clones, and not every one. The table records 25,000 to 35,000 clones, around nine tenths of them present only once. This clone was found a few times. Its antigen is not identified. Researchers took blood at baseline, on cycle 4 day 1, and on cycle 7 day 1. Whole-study findings and limits: Partial responders treated at 0.1-3.0 mg/kg exhibited clonal expansion among the lowest measured.

Per germline, CDR1 SGHVS and CDR2 FNYEAQ. Unmatched junction bases numbered 7, after V lost 5 bases and J lost 7 bases. The length of the CDR3 is 16 residues. This specimen consisted of CD4+ or CD8+ T cells sorted from blood, obtained in a trial of the OX40 agonist ivuxolimab. This chain uses TRBV7-6 with TRBJ2-2; 13 bases are shared with TRBD2. The source of this sequence is an adult with an advanced solid tumor such as melanoma, head and neck, liver or kidney cancer. This chain's CDR3 is CASSRGLAGAGGELFF. The CDR3 coding sequence is TGTGCCAGCAGCCGAGGACTAGCGGGAGCGGGCGGGGAGCTGTTTTTT.